This T cell receptor beta chain was recorded in a study of early T cells in non-severe SARS-CoV-2 infection (dated by TCRdb to the early 2020s). In the study overall: Bulk RNA from unsorted whole blood was used for TCR sequencing, so alpha and beta chains could not be paired.

The protocol used for the library was 5' RACE. Sequencer: NextSeq 500. In the TCR library protocol, unique molecular identifiers were attached to individual cDNA molecules to correct for PCR bias and sequencing error. Both TCR alpha and beta chains were sequenced, and tight co-correlation was observed between alpha and beta sequence abundances in each sample. The paper's processing steps were these. Decombinator V4 was used to perform V gene, J gene and CDR3 annotation of TCR sequences. Expanded TCRs were defined as changing significantly between any two time points under a Poisson model with p below 0.0001. Abundances of TCRs were expressed as counts per million after normalisation to the total number of TCRs sequenced in each sample. TRAV1-2 paired with TRAJ12, TRAJ20 or TRAJ33 defined MAIT TCRs, while TRAV10 paired with TRAJ18 defined iNKT TCRs. VDJdb, accessed 1 November 2021, was searched for CMV, EBV and SARS-CoV-2 annotated TCRs, with TCRs annotated for multiple antigens excluded. The public reads were run again by TCRdb, first through fastp at Q25 and then through MiXCR, and only productive beta chains were kept. One record per CDR3 amino acid sequence lists the most common genes and DNA. None of the V and J calls come from the authors' own analysis; TCRdb made them. The sample table contains about 38,000 distinct CDR3 sequences; only one count was recorded for 6% to 8.5% of them. In total, the top ten clones hold around 25% of the sample.

As encoded in the germline V gene, CDR1 is SGDLS while CDR2 is YYNGEE. From the cysteine through the phenylalanine, the CDR3 covers 13 amino acids. The entry retains the CDR3 DNA only, 39 bases that are in frame from base 1. Deletion took 2 bases off V and 4 bases off J, with a span of 9 bases between the germline ends. The study was a case-control design nested within a healthcare worker cohort in London, UK, with weekly nasopharyngeal swab PCR tests and blood sampling. Between 23 and 31 March 2020, the week of the UK lockdown, healthcare workers were enrolled and then followed up weekly for as long as 16 weeks. This clonotype occurred many times. The specificity of this receptor is unknown. No clone much larger than this one lies a single base away; base qualities are absent. Study-wide conclusions, independent of this receptor: VDJdb matching was skewed toward anti-spike CD8 responses, so virus-specific expansions were likely underestimated and private and CD4 specificities were missed.

The TCR comes from an adult who was a healthcare worker with PCR-confirmed SARS-CoV-2 infection or an uninfected control (not recorded which). The chain was built from TRBV9 and TRBJ2-5, with no reliable assignment of the D segment. This specimen consisted of whole blood, obtained at baseline. The CDR3 here reads CASSVAGRETQYF. The DNA is TGTGCCAGCAGCGTGGCCGGGCGAGAGACCCAGTACTTC.